The text below deals with one T cell receptor (beta chain). The antigen is not known. This entry belongs to a study of monozygotic twins with inflammatory bowel disease. The study's findings and limits: IBD-affected twins scored below their healthy co-twins in TCRbeta diversity (inverse Simpson).

The germline V gene encodes CDR1 KGHSH and CDR2 LQKENI. There are 11 residues in the CDR3. Making each TCR library took 3,000 to 4,000 ng of total RNA. The cDNA of both the TCRalpha and TCRbeta chains was subjected to two nested PCRs of around 15 and 10 cycles. After re-calling the 5' RACE reads, TCRdb lists one entry per CDR3 protein, DNA absent. This sample's table reports about 160,000 distinct CDR3 sequences. Sample: blood. This chain connects TRBV18 to TRBJ2-1. This sequence originates from a human donor with ulcerative colitis or Crohn's disease, or a healthy co-twin of an affected twin (not recorded which). CDR3 residues: CASSPGDEQFF.